This T cell receptor beta chain was captured in a study of blood T cells in healthy people across ages. The study, taken as a whole, reports: Whereas aged donors had fewer naive CD4+ cells, long-lived donors had more of them and higher diversity.

This clonotype was seen only a few times. Antigen unknown. Germline V gene sequence: CDR1 SGHRS, CDR2 YFSETQ. The V and J ends lost 7 bases and 0 bases, in that order; junction bases with no gene match: 9. This CDR3 has 15 residues. Then a second PCR, running roughly 7 to 11 cycles, was carried out with a sample-barcoded 5' primer and a J-beta primer mix. All samples gave at least 2.5 million CDR3-containing paired-end reads. TCRdb re-called the 5' RACE reads with MiXCR, one entry per CDR3 protein. Of more than 650,000 distinct CDR3 sequences in the sample, about 20% were seen once. The sequence was obtained from a man between 65 and 85 years old in good health. The gene calls are TRBV5-1 and TRBJ2-5, with TRBD2 matching over 7 bases. Input material: blood. The DNA for the CDR3 is TGCGCCAGCTTCGGTGGAGCGGGGAACCAAGAGACCCAGTACTTC. This translates into CASFGGAGNQETQYF.